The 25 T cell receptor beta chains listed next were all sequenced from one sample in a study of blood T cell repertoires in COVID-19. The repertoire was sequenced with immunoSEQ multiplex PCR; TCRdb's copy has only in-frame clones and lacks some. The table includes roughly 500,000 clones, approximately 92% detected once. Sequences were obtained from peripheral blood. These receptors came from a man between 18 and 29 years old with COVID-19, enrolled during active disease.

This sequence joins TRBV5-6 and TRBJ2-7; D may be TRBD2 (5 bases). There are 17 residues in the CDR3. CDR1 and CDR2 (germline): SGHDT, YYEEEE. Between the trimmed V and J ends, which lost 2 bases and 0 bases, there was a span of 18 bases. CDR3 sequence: CASSFLPRAANSYEQYF. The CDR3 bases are TGTGCCAGCAGCTTCCTTCCCCGAGCGGCCAACTCCTACGAGCAGTACTTC. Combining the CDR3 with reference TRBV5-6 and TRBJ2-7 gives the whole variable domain DAGVTQSPTHLIKTRGQQVTLRCSPKSGHDTVSWYQQALGQGPQFIFQYYEEEERQRGNFPDRFSGHQFPNYSSELNVNALLLGDSALYLCASSFLPRAANSYEQYFGPGTRLTVT.

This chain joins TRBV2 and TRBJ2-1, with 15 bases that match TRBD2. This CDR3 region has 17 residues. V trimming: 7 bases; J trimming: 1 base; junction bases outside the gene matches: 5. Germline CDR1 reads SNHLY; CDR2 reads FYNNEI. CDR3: CASKGLAGGPSYNEQFF. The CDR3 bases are TGTGCCAGCAAAGGACTAGCGGGAGGGCCATCCTACAATGAGCAGTTCTTC.

The CDR3 region has the DNA TGTGCCAGCAGCCAAGATGGGGGGACTGGGGCCAACGTCCTGACTTTC. This gives the protein CASSQDGGTGANVLTF. The chain uses TRBV4-2 and TRBJ2-6, with a tentative D call TRBD2 (6 bases). Germline V lookup: CDR1 LGHNA, CDR2 YNFKEQ. The CDR3 sequence is 16 residues long. V gave up 0 bases and J gave up 2 bases, with 8 bases separating them.

The CDR3 is CASRPAGPYYGYTF. The CDR3 DNA sequence: TGTGCCAGTAGACCGGCGGGACCTTACTATGGCTACACCTTC. The rearrangement joins TRBV19 to TRBJ1-2; tentatively, D is TRBD1 (5 bases). The CDR3 runs to 14 residues. The germline gives CDR1 LNHDA, CDR2 SQIVND (reference sequence). Trimming shortened V by 6 bases and J by 3 bases, and 14 bases separated the two germline ends.

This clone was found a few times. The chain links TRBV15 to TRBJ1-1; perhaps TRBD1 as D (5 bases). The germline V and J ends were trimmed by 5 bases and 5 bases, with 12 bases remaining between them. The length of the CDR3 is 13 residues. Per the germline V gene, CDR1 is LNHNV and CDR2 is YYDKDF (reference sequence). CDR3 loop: CATSFSPGTEAFF. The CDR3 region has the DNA TGTGCCACCAGCTTTTCCCCAGGGACTGAAGCTTTCTTT.

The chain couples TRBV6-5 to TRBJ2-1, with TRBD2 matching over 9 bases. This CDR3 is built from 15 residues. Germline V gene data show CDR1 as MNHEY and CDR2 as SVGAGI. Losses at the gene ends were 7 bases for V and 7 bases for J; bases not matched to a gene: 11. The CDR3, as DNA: TGTGCCAGCAAAATATTAGCGGGAGCGGGTAATGAGCAGTTCTTC. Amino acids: CASKILAGAGNEQFF.

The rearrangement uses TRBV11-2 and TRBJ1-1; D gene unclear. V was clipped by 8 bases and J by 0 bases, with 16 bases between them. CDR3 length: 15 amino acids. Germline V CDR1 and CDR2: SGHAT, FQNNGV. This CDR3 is CASPYWLFMNTEAFF. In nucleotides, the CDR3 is TGTGCCAGCCCGTATTGGCTTTTCATGAACACTGAAGCTTTCTTT.

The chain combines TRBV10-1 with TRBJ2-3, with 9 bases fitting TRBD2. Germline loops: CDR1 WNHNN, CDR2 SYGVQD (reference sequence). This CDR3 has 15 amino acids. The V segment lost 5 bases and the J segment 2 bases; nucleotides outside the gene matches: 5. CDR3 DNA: TGCGCCAGCAGTTTGGCTAGCGGGAACACAGATACGCAGTATTTT. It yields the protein CASSLASGNTDTQYF.

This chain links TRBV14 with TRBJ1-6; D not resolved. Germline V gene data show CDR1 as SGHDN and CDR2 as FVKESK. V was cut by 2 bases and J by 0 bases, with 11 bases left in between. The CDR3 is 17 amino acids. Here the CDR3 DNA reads TGTGCCAGCAGCCAACAGTTTAGGAGCTCCTATAATTCACCCCTCCACTTT. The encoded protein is CASSQQFRSSYNSPLHF.

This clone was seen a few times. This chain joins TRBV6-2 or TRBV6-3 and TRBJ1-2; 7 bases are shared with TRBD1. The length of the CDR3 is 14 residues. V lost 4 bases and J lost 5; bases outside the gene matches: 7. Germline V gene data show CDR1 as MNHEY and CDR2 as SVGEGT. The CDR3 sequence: CASSWADRLYGYTF. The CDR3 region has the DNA TGTGCCAGCAGTTGGGCGGACAGGTTATATGGCTACACCTTC.

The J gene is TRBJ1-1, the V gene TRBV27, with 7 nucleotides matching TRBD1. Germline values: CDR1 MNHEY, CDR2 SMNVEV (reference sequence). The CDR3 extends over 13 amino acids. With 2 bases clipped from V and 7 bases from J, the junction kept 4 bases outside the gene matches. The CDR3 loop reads CASSLQGVGEAFF. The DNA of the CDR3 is TGTGCCAGCAGTTTACAGGGGGTAGGTGAAGCTTTCTTT.

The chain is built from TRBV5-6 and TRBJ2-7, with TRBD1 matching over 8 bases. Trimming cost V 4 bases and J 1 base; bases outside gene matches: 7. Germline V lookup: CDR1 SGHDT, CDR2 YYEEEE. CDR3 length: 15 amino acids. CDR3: CASSPGQGKSYEQYF. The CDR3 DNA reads TGTGCCAGCAGCCCCGGACAGGGAAAGTCCTACGAGCAGTACTTC.

The CDR3 nucleotides are TGTACCGCGGGGTTATCGGATACGCAGTATTTT. Amino acids: CTAGLSDTQYF. The V and J genes are TRBV6-5 and TRBJ2-3, with D perhaps matching TRBD2 (6 bases). Germline loops: CDR1 MNHEY, CDR2 SVGAGI. This CDR3 has 11 residues.

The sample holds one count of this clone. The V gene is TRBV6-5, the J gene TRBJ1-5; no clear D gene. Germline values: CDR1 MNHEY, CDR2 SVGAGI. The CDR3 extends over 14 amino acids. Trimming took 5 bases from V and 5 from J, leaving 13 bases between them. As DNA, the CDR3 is TGTGCCAGCAGTCTACAGCTAAGGTATCAGCCCCAGCATTTT. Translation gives CASSLQLRYQPQHF.

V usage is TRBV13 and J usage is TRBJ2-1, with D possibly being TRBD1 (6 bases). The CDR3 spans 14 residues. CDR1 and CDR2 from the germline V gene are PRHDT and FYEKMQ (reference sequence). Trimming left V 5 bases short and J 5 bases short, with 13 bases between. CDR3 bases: TGTGCCAGCAGCCTCCGGGACATCCACAATGAGCAGTTCTTC. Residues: CASSLRDIHNEQFF.

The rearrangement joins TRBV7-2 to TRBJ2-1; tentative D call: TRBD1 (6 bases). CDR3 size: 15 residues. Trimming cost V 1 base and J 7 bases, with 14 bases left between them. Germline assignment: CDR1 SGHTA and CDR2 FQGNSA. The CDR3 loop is CASSLGTAHGNEQFF. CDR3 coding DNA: TGTGCCAGCAGCTTAGGGACAGCTCATGGGAATGAGCAGTTCTTC. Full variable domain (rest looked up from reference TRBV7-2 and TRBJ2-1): GAGVSQSPSNKVTEKGKDVELRCDPISGHTALYWYRQSLGQGLEFLIYFQGNSAPDKSGLPSDRFSAERTGGSVSTLTIQRTQQEDSAVYLCASSLGTAHGNEQFFGPGTRLTVL.

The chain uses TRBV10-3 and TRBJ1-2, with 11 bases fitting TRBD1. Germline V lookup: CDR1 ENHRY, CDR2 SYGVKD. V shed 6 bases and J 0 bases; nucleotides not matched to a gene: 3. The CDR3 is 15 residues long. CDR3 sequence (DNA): TGTGCCATCAGCGGACAGGGGGCGTCTAACTATGGCTACACCTTC. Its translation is CAISGQGASNYGYTF.

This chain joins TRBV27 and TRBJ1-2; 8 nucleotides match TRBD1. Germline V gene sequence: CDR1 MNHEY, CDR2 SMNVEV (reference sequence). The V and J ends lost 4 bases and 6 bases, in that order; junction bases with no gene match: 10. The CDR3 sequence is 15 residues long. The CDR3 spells CASSSPGQGEDGYTF. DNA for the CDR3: TGTGCCAGCAGTTCCCCCGGACAGGGTGAAGATGGCTACACCTTC.

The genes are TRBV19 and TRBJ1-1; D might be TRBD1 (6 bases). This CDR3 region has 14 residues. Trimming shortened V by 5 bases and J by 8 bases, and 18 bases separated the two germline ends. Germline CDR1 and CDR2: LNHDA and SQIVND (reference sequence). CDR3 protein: CASSPYGGQTEAFF. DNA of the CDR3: TGTGCCAGTAGTCCTTACGGCGGACAGACCGAAGCTTTCTTT.

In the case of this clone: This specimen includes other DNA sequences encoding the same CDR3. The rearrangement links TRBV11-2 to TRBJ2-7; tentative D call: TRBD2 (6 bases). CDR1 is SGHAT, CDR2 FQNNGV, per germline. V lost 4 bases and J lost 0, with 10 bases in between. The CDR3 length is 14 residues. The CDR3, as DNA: TGTGCCAGCAGCTCGGGACTCCTCTCCTACGAGCAGTACTTC. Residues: CASSSGLLSYEQYF.

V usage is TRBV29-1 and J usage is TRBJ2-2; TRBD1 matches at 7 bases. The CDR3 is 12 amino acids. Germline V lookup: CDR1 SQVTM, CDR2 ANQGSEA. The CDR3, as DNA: TGCGGTAGGGGGCCGCACACCGGGGAGCTGTTTTTT. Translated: CGRGPHTGELFF.

In nucleotides, the CDR3 is TGTGCCAGCAGCCGAGGACAGGGTCGAGAGACCCAGTACTTC. Its protein is CASSRGQGRETQYF. The rearrangement uses TRBV6-5 and TRBJ2-5; 8 nucleotides match TRBD1. With 6 bases clipped from V and 4 bases from J, the junction kept 7 bases outside the gene matches. Germline-derived CDR1 and CDR2 are MNHEY and SVGAGI. CDR3 length equals 14 residues.

Here the CDR3 reads CASSRTADNSGNTIYF. DNA of the CDR3: TGTGCCAGTAGTCGGACAGCGGATAACTCTGGAAACACCATATATTTT. The chain combines TRBV19 with TRBJ1-3, with D perhaps matching TRBD1 (6 bases). Germline-derived CDR1 and CDR2 are LNHDA and SQIVND (reference sequence). V lost 5 bases to trimming and J lost 0 bases, with 14 bases between them. The CDR3 is made up of 16 amino acids.

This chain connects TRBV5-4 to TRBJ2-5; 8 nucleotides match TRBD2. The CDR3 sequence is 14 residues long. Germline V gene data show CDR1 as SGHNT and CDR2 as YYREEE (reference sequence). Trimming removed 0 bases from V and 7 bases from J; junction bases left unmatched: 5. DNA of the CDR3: TGTGCCAGCAGCTTGGCCGGGGGGGACGGGACCCAGTACTTC. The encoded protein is CASSLAGGDGTQYF.

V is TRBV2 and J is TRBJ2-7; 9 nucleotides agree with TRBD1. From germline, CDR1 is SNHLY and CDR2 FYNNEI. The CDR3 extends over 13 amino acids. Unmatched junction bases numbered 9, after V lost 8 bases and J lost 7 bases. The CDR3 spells CASGLDRGREQYF. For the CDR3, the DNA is TGTGCCAGCGGTTTGGACAGGGGACGGGAGCAGTACTTC.